The T cell receptor beta chain described here comes from a study of blood T cell repertoires in COVID-19. The CDR3 extends over 13 amino acids. CDR1 MNHEY and CDR2 SVGAGI come from the germline V gene. The V end was cut by 0 bases, the J end by 6 bases, with 7 bases between. The repertoire was sequenced with immunoSEQ multiplex PCR; TCRdb's copy has only in-frame clones and lacks some. The repertoire holds over 150,000 clones, with around nine tenths as singletons. What was sequenced was peripheral blood. This chain joins TRBV6-5 and TRBJ2-3, with D possibly matching TRBD1 (5 bases). The receptor comes from a man aged 40-49 years with active or convalescent COVID-19. CDR3 coding DNA: TGTGCCAGCAGTTACTCTTGGGGCGATACGCAGTATTTT. Its protein is CASSYSWGDTQYF.